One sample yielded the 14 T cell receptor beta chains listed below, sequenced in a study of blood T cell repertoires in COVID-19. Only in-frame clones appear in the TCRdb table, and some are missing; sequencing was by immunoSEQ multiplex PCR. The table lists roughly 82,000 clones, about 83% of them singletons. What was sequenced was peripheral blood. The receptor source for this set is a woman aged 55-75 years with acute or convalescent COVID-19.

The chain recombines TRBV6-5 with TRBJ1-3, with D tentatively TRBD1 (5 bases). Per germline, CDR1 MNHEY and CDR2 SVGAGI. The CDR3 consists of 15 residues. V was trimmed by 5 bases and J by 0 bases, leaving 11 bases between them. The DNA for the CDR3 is TGTGCCAGCAGTAGCGGGACCCACTCTGGAAACACCATATATTTT. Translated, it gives CASSSGTHSGNTIYF.

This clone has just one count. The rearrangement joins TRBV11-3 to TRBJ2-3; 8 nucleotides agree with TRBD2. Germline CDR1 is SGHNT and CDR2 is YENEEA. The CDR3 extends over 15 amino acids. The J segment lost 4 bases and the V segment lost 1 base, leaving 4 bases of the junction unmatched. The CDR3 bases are TGTGCCAGCAGCTTAGCGGGGGGGCCCGCAGATACGCAGTATTTT. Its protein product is CASSLAGGPADTQYF.

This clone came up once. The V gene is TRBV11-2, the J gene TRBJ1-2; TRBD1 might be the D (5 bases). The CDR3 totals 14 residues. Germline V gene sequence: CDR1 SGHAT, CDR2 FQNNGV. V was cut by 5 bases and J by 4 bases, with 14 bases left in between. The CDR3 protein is CASSPYQGGYGYTF. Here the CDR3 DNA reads TGTGCCAGCAGCCCTTACCAGGGAGGCTATGGCTACACCTTC.

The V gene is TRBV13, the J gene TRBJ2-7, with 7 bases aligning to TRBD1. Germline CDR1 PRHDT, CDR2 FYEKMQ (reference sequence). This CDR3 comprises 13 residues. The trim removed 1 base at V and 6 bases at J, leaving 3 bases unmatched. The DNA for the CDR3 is TGTGCCAGCAGCTTAGAATCAGGGGGCGAGCAGTACTTC. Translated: CASSLESGGEQYF.

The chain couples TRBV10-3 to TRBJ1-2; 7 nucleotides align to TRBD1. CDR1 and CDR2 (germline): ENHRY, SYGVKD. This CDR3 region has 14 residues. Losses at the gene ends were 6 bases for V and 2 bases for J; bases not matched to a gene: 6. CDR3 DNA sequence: TGTGCCATCAGCGGACAGGTTGGCAACTATGGCTACACCTTC. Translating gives CAISGQVGNYGYTF.

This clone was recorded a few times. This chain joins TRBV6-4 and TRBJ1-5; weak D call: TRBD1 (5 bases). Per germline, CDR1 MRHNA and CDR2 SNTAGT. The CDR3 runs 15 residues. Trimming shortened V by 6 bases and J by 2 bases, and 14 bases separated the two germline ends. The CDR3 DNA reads TGTGCCAGCAGCCCCGGGGGAGGGGGCAATCAGCCCCAGCATTTT. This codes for CASSPGGGGNQPQHF.

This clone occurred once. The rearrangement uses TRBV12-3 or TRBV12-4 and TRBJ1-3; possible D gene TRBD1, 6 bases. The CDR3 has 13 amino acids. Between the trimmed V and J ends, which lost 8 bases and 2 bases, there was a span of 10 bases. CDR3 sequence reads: CASRRQAGNTIYF. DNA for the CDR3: TGTGCCAGCCGGAGACAGGCTGGAAACACCATATATTTT.

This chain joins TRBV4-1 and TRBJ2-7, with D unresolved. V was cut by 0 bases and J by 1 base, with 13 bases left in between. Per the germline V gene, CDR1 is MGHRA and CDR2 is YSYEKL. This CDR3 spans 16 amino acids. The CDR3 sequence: CASSQEWPSLSYEQYF. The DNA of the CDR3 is TGCGCCAGCAGCCAAGAGTGGCCCAGTCTTTCCTACGAGCAGTACTTC.

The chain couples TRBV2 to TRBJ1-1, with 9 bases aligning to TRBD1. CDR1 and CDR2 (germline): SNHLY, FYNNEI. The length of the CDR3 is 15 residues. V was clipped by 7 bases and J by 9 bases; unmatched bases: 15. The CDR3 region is CASNIPGQGSLKAFF. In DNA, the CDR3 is TGTGCCAGCAACATACCGGGACAGGGAAGTTTGAAAGCTTTCTTT.

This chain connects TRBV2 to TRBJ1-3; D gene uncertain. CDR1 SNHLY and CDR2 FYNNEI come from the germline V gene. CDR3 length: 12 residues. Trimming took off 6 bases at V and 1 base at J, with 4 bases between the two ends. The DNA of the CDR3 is TGTGCCAGCAGACAGTCTGGAAACACCATATATTTT. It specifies CASRQSGNTIYF.

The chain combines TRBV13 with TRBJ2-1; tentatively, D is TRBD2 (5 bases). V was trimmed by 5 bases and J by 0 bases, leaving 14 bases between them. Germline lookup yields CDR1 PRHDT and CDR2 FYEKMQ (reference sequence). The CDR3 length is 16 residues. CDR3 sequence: CASSPPLARSYNEQFF. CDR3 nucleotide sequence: TGTGCCAGCAGCCCCCCGCTAGCCCGCTCCTACAATGAGCAGTTCTTC.

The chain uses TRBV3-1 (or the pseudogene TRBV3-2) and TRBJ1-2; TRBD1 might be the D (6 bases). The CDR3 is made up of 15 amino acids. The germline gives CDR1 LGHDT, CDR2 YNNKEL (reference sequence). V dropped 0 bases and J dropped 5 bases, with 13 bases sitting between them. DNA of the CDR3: TGTGCCAGCAGCCAAGATAGTGGGGGCCGATATGGCTACACCTTC. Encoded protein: CASSQDSGGRYGYTF.

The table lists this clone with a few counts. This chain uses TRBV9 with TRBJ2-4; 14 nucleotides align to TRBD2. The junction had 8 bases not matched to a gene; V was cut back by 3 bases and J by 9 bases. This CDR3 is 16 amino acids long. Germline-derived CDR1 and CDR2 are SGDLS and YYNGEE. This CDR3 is CASSDGTSGGLSIQYF. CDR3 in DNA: TGTGCCAGCAGCGATGGGACTAGCGGGGGACTATCCATTCAGTACTTC.

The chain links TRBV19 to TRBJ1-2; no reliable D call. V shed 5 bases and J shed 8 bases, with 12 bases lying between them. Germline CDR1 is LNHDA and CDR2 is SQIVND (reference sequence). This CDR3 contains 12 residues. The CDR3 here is CASSAQAPGYTF. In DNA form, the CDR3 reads TGTGCCAGTAGTGCTCAAGCGCCCGGCTACACCTTC.